This T cell receptor beta chain was captured in a study of shared clonotypes between healthy human individuals. Study-level information: Each donor contributed plates that comprised three CD4 naive, three CD4 memory, two CD8 naive and one CD8 memory.

This clone has a single count. Its antigen is undetermined. Whole-study findings and limits: Lower generation probabilities were found for non-shared clonotypes than for those shared by all four donors. Naive CD4 clonotypes overlapped across a handful of donors at about 5.3%. Represented genetic and exposure-history diversity was restricted by having few donors.

Assay: immunoSEQ multiplex PCR; the TCRdb copy retains only in-frame clones and omits some. The sample lists 300,000 to 400,000 clones, less than 85% occurring once. CDR1 and CDR2 from the germline V gene are SGHNT and YYREEE (reference sequence). There are 15 residues in the CDR3. V lost 4 bases and J lost 5; bases outside the gene matches: 9. The origin of this receptor is a man younger than 40 in good health. The chain carries TRBV5-4 and TRBJ2-1; 7 positions agree with TRBD2. Material for sequencing was memory CD4+ T cells sorted from blood. Subset given: CD45RA-negative fraction. The CDR3 loop is CASSPAAGNNNEQFF. The CDR3 nucleotides are TGTGCCAGCAGCCCCGCAGCGGGGAACAACAATGAGCAGTTCTTC.